Listed below are T cell receptor beta chains from one sample, sequenced in a study of blood T cell repertoires in COVID-19. Only in-frame clones appear in the TCRdb table, and some are missing; sequencing was by immunoSEQ multiplex PCR. This sample yields some 88,000 clones, of which around 85% are seen a single time; about 14% belongs to the top ten. Sequenced: peripheral blood. The receptors were gathered from a woman in her 70s with acute or convalescent COVID-19. Each CDR3 is given without its conserved first and last residue.

>TRBV7-2|TRBJ2-1
ASSLATGLAGNEQF
>TRBV24-1|TRBJ2-1
ATSVGGTSRPEQF
>TRBV21-1|TRBJ2-3
ASSKGILAGSEDTQY
>TRBV19|TRBJ1-1
ASSGQVNTEAF
>TRBV29-1|TRBJ2-1
SVTLGTGDNEQF
>TRBV4-3|TRBJ2-2
ASSLGLAGVQGNTGELF
>TRBV19|TRBJ2-1
ASSIEHRGRALNEQF
>TRBV19|TRBJ1-5
ASTPAVSNQPQH
>TRBV27|TRBJ1-4
ASSLSWTGPNEKLF
>TRBV5-1|TRBJ2-1
ASTPETARANEQF
>TRBV28|TRBJ2-3
ASSAGGGASTDTQY
>TRBV5-1|TRBJ1-2
ASSGTGTGGGINYGYT
>TRBV4-1|TRBJ2-1
ASSQDPSGRFNEQF
>TRBV6-5|TRBJ2-2
ASSYGAGGPNGELF
>TRBV5-6|TRBJ2-3
ASSLGSGGWGDTQY
>TRBV4-1|TRBJ2-1
ASSRGGSSYNEQF
>TRBV5-4|TRBJ1-4
ASSSRDLATNEKLF
>TRBV21-1|TRBJ2-1
ASSRGTRGYNEQF
>TRBV28|TRBJ1-2
ASSFPRGDRAYGYT
>TRBV3-1/TRBV3-2|TRBJ2-3
ASSPLAGLSTDTQY
>TRBV19|TRBJ1-5
ASSTGAPQH
>TRBV3-1/TRBV3-2|TRBJ1-2
ASSQGGSNYGYT
>TRBV5-1|TRBJ2-4
ASSLTGSSLGGIQY
>TRBV12-3/TRBV12-4|TRBJ2-1
ASSSHRGNEQF
>TRBV5-1|TRBJ2-2
ASSLAGSNTGELF
>TRBV5-4|TRBJ2-3
ASSRGMAGAGDTQY
>TRBV30|TRBJ1-6
AWSVGTGISPLH
>TRBV3-1/TRBV3-2|TRBJ1-5
ASSQIRGRGDNQPQH
>TRBV9|TRBJ1-2
ASSPFLTESYGYT
>TRBV5-1|TRBJ1-1
ASRETGTEAF
>TRBV2|TRBJ1-4
ASSEGGGFSNEKLF
>TRBV5-1|TRBJ2-1
ASSPTGHNEGGAYNEQF
>TRBV28|TRBJ2-5
ASSQTHGDREETQY
>TRBV10-1|TRBJ2-5
ASRKPTRLGGAVKTQY
>TRBV7-9|TRBJ1-1
ASSPPPPYLNTEAF
>TRBV19|TRBJ2-3
ASSMAGADTQY
>TRBV5-1|TRBJ1-1
ASSIRTGEGTEAF
>TRBV24-1|TRBJ2-1
ATSDYSVNEQF
>TRBV28|TRBJ1-6
ASSVGGTANNSPLH
>TRBV19|TRBJ1-5
ASTRRQVGNQPQH
>TRBV27|TRBJ1-4
ASSGRGEVDEKLF
>TRBV5-1|TRBJ2-3
ASSLTSVRTDTQY